The 2 T cell receptor beta chains reported below all come from one sample, sequenced in a study of CD8 T cells in ankylosing spondylitis. Study-wide findings and caveats: There was a TCR beta motif, made of several highly homologous variants, that appeared characteristic of ankylosing spondylitis blood.

TCRdb processed the 5' RACE reads anew with MiXCR; each CDR3 protein has one entry. The sample has over 700,000 distinct CDR3 sequences, 15% to 20% seen once. These TCRs' antigens remain unknown. The sample consisted of blood, either unsorted or a sorted T cell fraction (not recorded which). Receptor source: a male donor with ankylosing spondylitis.

This sequence joins TRBV4-1 and TRBJ2-1, with D tentatively TRBD2 (5 bases). Trimming took off 1 base at V and 0 bases at J, with 16 bases between the two ends. Germline V gene lookup returns CDR1 MGHRA and CDR2 YSYEKL. CDR3 length: 18 residues. CDR3: CASSQVTPRESSYNEQFF. DNA for the CDR3: TGCGCCAGCAGCCAAGTGACTCCTCGGGAAAGCTCCTACAATGAGCAGTTCTTC.

The V gene is TRBV25-1, the J gene TRBJ1-2; the D is unclear. This CDR3 is built from 14 residues. The V and J ends lost 1 base and 6 bases respectively, with 12 bases between them. From germline, CDR1 is MGHDK and CDR2 SYGVNS. The CDR3: CASSEFQDLDGYTF. DNA for the CDR3: TGTGCCAGCAGTGAATTCCAGGATCTGGATGGCTACACCTTC.